Listed here are 20 T cell receptor beta chains from one sample, sequenced in a study of OX40 agonist ivuxolimab in advanced cancers. Profiling relied on immunoSEQ multiplex PCR, and the TCRdb table lists in-frame clones only, not all of them. The table lists some 76,000 clones, about 90% of them singletons. The specimen comprised CD4+ or CD8+ T cells sorted from blood, sampled in a trial of the OX40 agonist ivuxolimab. These receptors were obtained from an adult with an advanced solid tumor such as melanoma, head and neck, liver or kidney cancer.

This chain uses TRBV29-1 with TRBJ2-2, with D unclear. Germline lookup yields CDR1 SQVTM and CDR2 ANQGSEA. This CDR3 spans 14 amino acids. Trimming shortened V by 1 base and J by 4 bases, and 10 bases separated the two germline ends. CDR3 coding DNA: TGCAGCGTTGAAGGGTTCCGGTTCACCGGGGAGCTGTTTTTT. Translated: CSVEGFRFTGELFF.

This clone has just one count. The rearrangement links TRBV19 to TRBJ2-7; D is ambiguous. The CDR3 runs 13 residues. CDR1 and CDR2 (germline): LNHDA, SQIVND (reference sequence). Trimming took off 4 bases at V and 3 bases at J, with 10 bases between the two ends. The CDR3 DNA is TGTGCCAGTAGTACGGTCGTTCTCTACGAGCAGTACTTC. Amino acids: CASSTVVLYEQYF.

The chain uses TRBV18 and TRBJ1-1; unclear D gene. Germline V gives CDR1 KGHSH, CDR2 LQKENI. The CDR3 has 13 residues. The V end was cut by 5 bases, the J end by 3 bases, with 10 bases between. CDR3 coding DNA: TGTGCCAGCTCAGCGGGAGGGTACACTGAAGCTTTCTTT. This gives the protein CASSAGGYTEAFF.

The chain combines TRBV9 with TRBJ2-2; a weak D match, TRBD2 (6 bases). The CDR3 has 16 amino acids. The V end was cut by 5 bases, the J end by 5 bases, with 19 bases between. Per germline, CDR1 SGDLS and CDR2 YYNGEE. Written as DNA, the CDR3 is TGTGCCAGCAGAGTCGAGGAGGGCTTGCGTACCGGGGAGCTGTTTTTT. This codes for CASRVEEGLRTGELFF.

The V and J genes are TRBV25-1 and TRBJ2-1, with D hard to call. The CDR3 totals 17 residues. CDR1 MGHDK and CDR2 SYGVNS come from the germline V gene. V lost 7 bases to trimming and J lost 2 bases, with 21 bases between them. The CDR3 here is CASTFGLRNTPYNEQFF. Here the CDR3 DNA reads TGTGCCAGCACCTTCGGGCTGAGGAATACCCCCTACAATGAGCAGTTCTTC.

The chain couples TRBV27 to TRBJ2-3; D not resolved. The germline gives CDR1 MNHEY, CDR2 SMNVEV (reference sequence). Between the trimmed V and J ends, which lost 3 bases and 2 bases, there was a span of 9 bases. The CDR3 has 14 residues. The CDR3 here is CASSFNSHTDTQYF. In DNA form, the CDR3 reads TGTGCCAGCAGTTTTAACTCACACACAGATACGCAGTATTTT.

The rearrangement links TRBV15 to TRBJ2-3, with D perhaps matching TRBD2 (7 bases). V lost 5 bases to trimming and J lost 5 bases, with 11 bases between them. Per germline, CDR1 LNHNV and CDR2 YYDKDF (reference sequence). CDR3 length equals 13 residues. The CDR3: CATSGGGGDTQYF. The CDR3 nucleotides read TGTGCCACCAGCGGGGGAGGGGGAGATACGCAGTATTTT.

This clone came up once. The chain has TRBV13 and TRBJ2-7, with D perhaps TRBD2 (6 bases). This CDR3 region has 15 residues. The ends were cut back, 5 bases at V and 6 bases at J, with 20 bases in the middle. The germline V gene has CDR1 PRHDT and CDR2 FYEKMQ (reference sequence). The CDR3 spells CASSAGTPTTCEQYF. The CDR3, as DNA: TGTGCCAGCAGCGCTGGGACTCCGACTACCTGCGAGCAGTACTTC. The variable domain in full, with the rest retrieved from reference TRBV13 and TRBJ2-7, is AAGVIQSPRHLIKEKRETATLKCYPIPRHDTVYWYQQGPGQDPQFLISFYEKMQSDKGSIPDRFSAQQFSDYHSELNMSSLELGDSALYFCASSAGTPTTCEQYFGPGTRLTVT.

This chain uses TRBV6-4 with TRBJ1-6, with D perhaps matching TRBD1 (6 bases). The CDR3 has 15 residues. Trimming removed 2 bases at V and 9 bases at J, with 14 bases between. Looked up from germline, CDR1 is MRHNA and CDR2 is SNTAGT. CDR3 nucleotide sequence: TGTGCCAGCAGTGACGGGCGCGGGGGCGGTTCACCCCTCCACTTT. Translation: CASSDGRGGGSPLHF.

This chain links TRBV7-8 with TRBJ2-5, with TRBD2 as a possible D gene (5 bases). Germline V gene sequence: CDR1 SGHVS, CDR2 FQNEAQ. The CDR3 is 13 residues long. Trimming removed 2 bases at V and 5 bases at J, with 9 bases between. CDR3 in amino acids: CASSLKWRETQYF. The CDR3 coding sequence is TGTGCCAGCAGCTTAAAATGGAGGGAGACCCAGTACTTC.

The rearrangement uses TRBV27 and TRBJ1-1, with 7 bases aligning to TRBD1. This CDR3 comprises 14 residues. Germline assignment: CDR1 MNHEY and CDR2 SMNVEV (reference sequence). Unmatched junction bases numbered 3, after V lost 4 bases and J lost 1 base. The CDR3 region has the DNA TGTGCCAGCAGTTCCGGGACAGCGAACACTGAAGCTTTCTTT. Translating it yields CASSSGTANTEAFF.

The chain combines TRBV27 with TRBJ2-5; 8 nucleotides line up with TRBD2. J was trimmed by 1 base and V by 4 bases; bases with no gene match: 8. The CDR3 covers 16 residues. Germline V CDR1 and CDR2: MNHEY, SMNVEV (reference sequence). The CDR3 loop reads CASSSHLTSGQETQYF. CDR3 nucleotide sequence: TGTGCCAGCAGTTCCCATCTAACTAGCGGCCAAGAGACCCAGTACTTC.

This chain's CDR3 is CASSMRGDGANVLTF. DNA for the CDR3: TGTGCCAGTAGTATGAGGGGGGATGGGGCCAACGTCCTGACTTTC. V is TRBV19 and J is TRBJ2-6; perhaps D is TRBD1 or TRBD2 (6 bases each). Trimming took 3 bases from V and 3 from J, leaving 9 bases between them. CDR1 and CDR2 (germline): LNHDA, SQIVND (reference sequence). This CDR3 region has 15 residues.

The chain joins TRBV6-6 to TRBJ2-7; no definite D call. Germline CDR1 is MNHNY and CDR2 is SVGAGI (reference sequence). V was shortened by 4 bases and J by 1 base, with 14 bases between the two germline ends. This CDR3 is 15 amino acids long. The CDR3 here is CASSFHAILSYEQYF. The CDR3 coding sequence is TGTGCCAGCAGTTTTCACGCCATCCTGTCCTACGAGCAGTACTTC.

The chain joins TRBV5-1 to TRBJ2-3; 8 nucleotides align to TRBD2. The CDR3 runs to 15 residues. V gave up 5 bases and J gave up 3 bases; unmatched junction bases: 8. The germline V gene encodes CDR1 SGHRS and CDR2 YFSETQ. The CDR3 bases are TGCGCCAGCAGAATTAGTAGCGGGGCTACAGATACGCAGTATTTT. It is translated as CASRISSGATDTQYF.

This clone was seen once. The gene calls are TRBV4-1 and TRBJ1-2; TRBD1 is a possible D gene (5 bases). Germline V gene sequence: CDR1 MGHRA, CDR2 YSYEKL. The CDR3 is 14 amino acids. V was pared by 0 bases and J by 5 bases, with 10 bases between. CDR3 DNA: TGCGCCAGCAGCCAAGAATGGGGGTGGTATGGCTACACCTTC. This sequence encodes CASSQEWGWYGYTF.

Details on this clone: The junction shows a germline mismatch at one end, possibly a read error. The V call is TRBV11-2, the J call TRBJ2-7; 12 nucleotides align to TRBD2. Germline CDR1 and CDR2: SGHAT and FQNNGV. The CDR3 is made up of 14 amino acids. The CDR3 region has the DNA TGTGCCAGCAGCCCGGGACTAGCGGGCCCCGAGTGCTTCTTC. This translates into CASSPGLAGPECFF.

The chain has TRBV4-3 and TRBJ2-7; 8 bases agree with TRBD1. Germline V lookup: CDR1 LGHNA, CDR2 YSLEER. The V and J ends lost 1 base and 2 bases, in that order; junction bases with no gene match: 10. The CDR3 sequence is 17 residues long. CDR3 DNA sequence: TGCGCCAGCAGCCAAGGCCCTGACAGGGGATTTACCTACGAGCAGTACTTC. Translated, it gives CASSQGPDRGFTYEQYF.

The genes are TRBV4-2 and TRBJ2-1; D may be TRBD1 or TRBD2 (5 bases each). This CDR3 is 17 amino acids long. V shed 0 bases and J shed 0 bases, with 12 bases lying between them. Germline loops: CDR1 LGHNA, CDR2 YNFKEQ. The chain's CDR3 is CASSQDLWGSSYNEQFF. In nucleotides, the CDR3 is TGTGCCAGCAGCCAAGATTTATGGGGGAGCTCCTACAATGAGCAGTTCTTC.

CDR3 coding DNA: TGTGCCGGCGGGGGTCAAGACGAGCAGTACTTC. Residues: CAGGGQDEQYF. The V call is TRBV2, the J call TRBJ2-7; TRBD2 matches at 7 bases. The CDR3 has 11 residues. Trimming took 11 bases from V and 5 from J; bases not matched to a gene: 6. Germline assignment: CDR1 SNHLY and CDR2 FYNNEI.